The 15 T cell receptor beta chains reported below all come from one sample, sequenced in a study of shared clonotypes between healthy human individuals. TCRdb's table, derived via immunoSEQ multiplex PCR, lists solely in-frame clones and lacks some. This sample has about 980,000 clones, with more than 75% found just once. The sample comprised memory CD4+ T cells sorted from blood. The subset here: CD45RA-negative fraction. These receptors all come from a man aged 18 to 35 in good health.

The chain recombines TRBV2 with TRBJ2-1; 8 bases line up with TRBD2. The ends lost 6 bases at V and 5 bases at J; junction bases unmatched: 9. CDR1 is SNHLY and CDR2 is FYNNEI in the germline V gene. The CDR3 is made up of 15 amino acids. CDR3 sequence reads: CASRTRGGSHNEQFF. CDR3 bases: TGTGCCAGCAGGACACGGGGGGGTTCACACAATGAGCAGTTCTTC. Complete variable domain (other parts from reference TRBV2 and TRBJ2-1): EPEVTQTPSHQVTQMGQEVILRCVPISNHLYFYWYRQILGQKVEFLVSFYNNEISEKSEIFDDQFSVERPDGSNFTLKIRSTKLEDSAMYFCASRTRGGSHNEQFFGPGTRLTVL.

Comment on this clone: One junction end disagrees with the germline gene, perhaps due to a read error. The J gene is TRBJ2-2, the V gene TRBV5-4, with a weak D call TRBD1 (6 bases). Germline V gene lookup returns CDR1 SGHNT and CDR2 YYREEE (reference sequence). The CDR3 extends over 15 amino acids. The CDR3 is CASSLAQGNPGELFF. Here the CDR3 DNA reads TGTGCCAGCAGCTTGGCTCAGGGGAACCCCGGGGAGCTGTTTTTT.

The chain carries TRBV6-1 and TRBJ2-7; 10 bases agree with TRBD1. The junction had 7 bases not matched to a gene; V was cut back by 6 bases and J by 2 bases. Germline V gene sequence: CDR1 MNHNS, CDR2 SASEGT. This CDR3 is 15 amino acids long. Written as DNA, the CDR3 is TGTGCCAGCAGCGAACGGACAGGGGGTACCTACGAGCAGTACTTC. Translating gives CASSERTGGTYEQYF.

This clone was seen only a few times. V is TRBV6-1 and J is TRBJ2-5; unclear D gene. The V end lost 6 bases, the J end lost 4 bases, and 6 bases lay between the germline ends. Germline assignment: CDR1 MNHNS and CDR2 SASEGT. The CDR3 length is 11 residues. CDR3 amino acids: CASRVVETQYF. The CDR3, as DNA: TGTGCCAGCAGGGTTGTAGAGACCCAGTACTTC.

V gene TRBV30 combines with J gene TRBJ2-6; the D gene could be TRBD1 or TRBD2 (5 bases each). V gave up 4 bases and J gave up 0 bases, with 13 bases separating them. CDR1 is GTSNPN and CDR2 is SVGIG in the germline V gene (reference sequence). The CDR3 length is 16 residues. The CDR3 loop reads CAWIPGPISGANVLTF. CDR3 DNA sequence: TGTGCCTGGATCCCGGGACCGATCTCTGGGGCCAACGTCCTGACTTTC.

The chain employs TRBV28 and TRBJ2-7, with a tentative D call TRBD1 (6 bases). The CDR3 has 15 residues. V lost 3 bases to trimming and J lost 2 bases, with 14 bases between them. Germline V CDR1 and CDR2: MDHEN, SYDVKM. DNA of the CDR3: TGTGCCAGCAGTTTTAGGCGACCAGGGGCCTACGAGCAGTACTTC. This codes for CASSFRRPGAYEQYF.

The rearrangement joins TRBV7-2 to TRBJ1-2; D is undetermined. The CDR3 extends over 12 amino acids. Germline values: CDR1 SGHTA, CDR2 FQGNSA. Trimming left V 3 bases short and J 5 bases short, with 7 bases between. The CDR3 DNA reads TGTGCCAGCAGCTTGATGGGGTATGGCTACACCTTC. Encoded protein: CASSLMGYGYTF. Using reference TRBV7-2 and TRBJ1-2 for the parts outside the CDR3, the full variable domain is GAGVSQSPSNKVTEKGKDVELRCDPISGHTALYWYRQSLGQGLEFLIYFQGNSAPDKSGLPSDRFSAERTGGSVSTLTIQRTQQEDSAVYLCASSLMGYGYTFGSGTRLTVV.

The chain recombines TRBV5-4 with TRBJ2-5; 7 positions match TRBD2. V trimming: 4 bases; J trimming: 5 bases; junction bases outside the gene matches: 17. The CDR3 has 17 residues. Germline loops: CDR1 SGHNT, CDR2 YYREEE (reference sequence). Here the CDR3 reads CASSKGGLSRTGETQYF. In nucleotides, the CDR3 is TGTGCCAGCAGCAAGGGAGGGCTCTCTCGGACGGGGGAGACCCAGTACTTC.

The rearrangement uses TRBV7-2 and TRBJ1-1, with a possible D match to TRBD1 (5 bases). Trimming took 3 bases from V and 8 from J, leaving 22 bases between them. Germline CDR1 is SGHTA and CDR2 is FQGNSA. The CDR3 length is 16 residues. CDR3 nucleotide sequence: TGTGCCAGCAGCTTGGGATATGGGGCATACTATTACGAAGCTTTCTTT. Translation: CASSLGYGAYYYEAFF.

In its sample, this clone was seen a few times. The V and J genes are TRBV18 and TRBJ1-3; the D is unclear. This CDR3 has 15 amino acids. The ends were cut back, 2 bases at V and 0 bases at J, with 8 bases in the middle. Germline CDR1 and CDR2: KGHSH and LQKENI. As DNA, the CDR3 is TGTGCCAGCTCACCAGTCAGGAGCTCTGGAAACACCATATATTTT. Residues: CASSPVRSSGNTIYF. The variable domain in full, with the rest retrieved from reference TRBV18 and TRBJ1-3, is NAGVMQNPRHLVRRRGQEARLRCSPMKGHSHVYWYRQLPEEGLKFMVYLQKENIIDESGMPKERFSAEFPKEGPSILRIQQVVRGDSAAYFCASSPVRSSGNTIYFGEGSWLTVV.

In this sample, this clone turned up a few times. The CDR3 nucleotides read TGTGCCAGCAGCCACGACGGTCCCCCCGGGGAGCTGTTTTTT. Protein product: CASSHDGPPGELFF. The rearrangement joins TRBV7-9 to TRBJ2-2; no clear D gene. This CDR3 region has 14 residues. The V end lost 5 bases, the J end lost 6 bases, and 13 bases lay between the germline ends. Germline-derived CDR1 and CDR2 are SEHNR and FQNEAQ (reference sequence).

The genes are TRBV6-1 and TRBJ2-7; 7 nucleotides agree with TRBD2. The J segment lost 2 bases and the V segment lost 5 bases, leaving 6 bases of the junction unmatched. Germline V lookup: CDR1 MNHNS, CDR2 SASEGT. The CDR3 length is 14 residues. CDR3 DNA sequence: TGTGCCAGCAGTTTAAGGGAGGGGACCTACGAGCAGTACTTC. It is translated as CASSLREGTYEQYF.

For this clone: Other DNA sequences in the sample encode the same CDR3. The chain joins TRBV4-2 to TRBJ2-3, with 13 positions matching TRBD2. Trimming took 1 base from V and 5 from J; bases not matched to a gene: 0. CDR3 length: 15 residues. Germline values: CDR1 LGHNA, CDR2 YNFKEQ. CDR3 residues: CASSQGLAGGDTQYF. The CDR3, as DNA: TGTGCCAGCAGCCAAGGACTAGCGGGGGGAGATACGCAGTATTTT.

V is TRBV30 and J is TRBJ2-5, with D possibly called TRBD1 or TRBD2 (5 bases each). The V and J ends lost 3 bases and 5 bases respectively, with 19 bases between them. CDR1 is GTSNPN, CDR2 SVGIG, per germline (reference sequence). CDR3 size: 15 residues. The CDR3 is CAWRGVTSNRETQYF. The CDR3 DNA follows: TGTGCCTGGAGGGGGGTGACATCCAACCGGGAGACCCAGTACTTC.

This clone was seen a single time. The chain employs TRBV5-6 and TRBJ1-1; TRBD1 matches 8 bases. Per the germline V gene, CDR1 is SGHDT and CDR2 is YYEEEE. V was clipped by 4 bases and J by 4 bases; unmatched bases: 6. The CDR3 loop spans 14 amino acids. The CDR3: CASSRGTGGTEAFF. The CDR3 DNA reads TGTGCCAGCAGCCGGGGGACAGGAGGCACTGAAGCTTTCTTT.